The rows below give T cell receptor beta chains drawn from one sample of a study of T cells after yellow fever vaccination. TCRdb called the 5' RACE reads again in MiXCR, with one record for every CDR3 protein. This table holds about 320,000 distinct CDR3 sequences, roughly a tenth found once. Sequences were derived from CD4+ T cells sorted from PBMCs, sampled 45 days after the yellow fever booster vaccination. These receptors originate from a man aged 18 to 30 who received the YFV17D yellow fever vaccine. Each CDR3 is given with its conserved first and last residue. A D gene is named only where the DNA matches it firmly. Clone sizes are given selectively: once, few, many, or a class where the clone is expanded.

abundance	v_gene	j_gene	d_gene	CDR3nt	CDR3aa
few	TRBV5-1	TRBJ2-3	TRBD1	TGCGCCAGCAGCCCAGGGACAGCAACTAGCACAGATACGCAGTATTTT	CASSPGTATSTDTQYF
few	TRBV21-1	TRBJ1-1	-	TGTGCCAGCAGCGACGGGACGGTGAACACTGAAGCTTTCTTT	CASSDGTVNTEAFF
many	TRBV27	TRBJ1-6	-	TGTGCCAGCAGTTCCCCTCCCAATAATTCACCCCTCCACTTT	CASSSPPNNSPLHF
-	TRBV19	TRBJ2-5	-	TGTGCCAGTAGTATAGGGCCGGGGGTGATCCAAGAGACCCAGTACTTC	CASSIGPGVIQETQYF
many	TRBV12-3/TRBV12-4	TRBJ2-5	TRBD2	TGTGCCAGCAGTGACTGGGGGGGTGAGACCCAGTACTTC	CASSDWGGETQYF
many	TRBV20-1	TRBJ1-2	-	TGCAGTGCTACAGGGTCGGGTGGCTACACCTTC	CSATGSGGYTF
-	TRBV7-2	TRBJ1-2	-	TGTGCCAGCAGCCCACAAACCGGGACACCAAATGGCTACACCTTC	CASSPQTGTPNGYTF
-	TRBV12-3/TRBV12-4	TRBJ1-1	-	TGTGCCAGCAGTTTAAACCCGGAGACTGAAGCTTTCTTT	CASSLNPETEAFF
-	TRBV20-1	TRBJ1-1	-	TGCAGTGCTAGCGGGGGGGCGCACACTGAAGCTTTCTTT	CSASGGAHTEAFF
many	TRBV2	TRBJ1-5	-	TGTGCCAGCTATTCAGAAAGGGGTCAGCCCCAGCATTTT	CASYSERGQPQHF
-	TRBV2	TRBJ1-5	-	TGTGCCAGCAGTGAGGGTGAATGGAGCAATCAGCCCCAGCATTTT	CASSEGEWSNQPQHF
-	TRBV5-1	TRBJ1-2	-	TGCGCCAGCAGCCTATATACACAAGTCGGCTACACCTTC	CASSLYTQVGYTF
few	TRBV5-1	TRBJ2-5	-	TGCGCCAGCAGCTTGAGGGCCGCAGAACAAGAGACCCAGTACTTC	CASSLRAAEQETQYF
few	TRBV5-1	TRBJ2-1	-	TGCGCCAGCAGCTTGGCCGCGGCCAGCTACAATGAGCAGTTCTTC	CASSLAAASYNEQFF
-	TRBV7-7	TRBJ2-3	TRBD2	TGTGCTAGCAGCTTAGGGGGACTAGGAGCAGATACGCAGTATTTT	CASSLGGLGADTQYF
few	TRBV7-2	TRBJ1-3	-	TGTGCCAGCAGCCCTGGACTGAACTCTGGAAACACCATATATTTT	CASSPGLNSGNTIYF
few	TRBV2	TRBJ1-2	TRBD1	TGTGCCAGCAGCGGACAGGGGGCCGACTATGGCTACACCTTC	CASSGQGADYGYTF
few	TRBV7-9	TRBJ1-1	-	TGTGCCAGCAGCGAACAGGGTCCCGACACTGAAGCTTTCTTT	CASSEQGPDTEAFF
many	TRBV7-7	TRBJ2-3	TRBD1	TGTGCCAGCAGCTCGACAGGGCGCGCAGATACGCAGTATTTT	CASSSTGRADTQYF
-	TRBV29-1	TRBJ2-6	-	TGCAGCGCCGGACCGTTATCGGTGGCGGCTGGGGCCAACGTCCTGACTTTC	CSAGPLSVAAGANVLTF
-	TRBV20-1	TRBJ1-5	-	TGCAGTGCTATCCCCGCTATTGGCTATCAGCCCCAGCATTTT	CSAIPAIGYQPQHF
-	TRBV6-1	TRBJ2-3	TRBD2	TGTGCCACGGGAGGCGGGAGATCTAGCACAGATACGCAGTATTTT	CATGGGRSSTDTQYF
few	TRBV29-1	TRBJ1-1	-	TGCAGCGTTGAAGGTCTGGGGGGGGGTGAAGCTTTCTTT	CSVEGLGGGEAFF
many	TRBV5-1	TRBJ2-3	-	TGCGCCAGCAGCCCGGGGTCCGGGACGGAGCAGTATTTT	CASSPGSGTEQYF
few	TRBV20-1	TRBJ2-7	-	TGCAGTGCTTTAAAGGTTGACAGTTTTTCCTACGAGCAGTACTTC	CSALKVDSFSYEQYF
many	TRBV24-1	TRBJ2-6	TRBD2	TGTGCCACCAGTGATTCCGGGGGGTTCGGGGCCAACGTCCTGACTTTC	CATSDSGGFGANVLTF
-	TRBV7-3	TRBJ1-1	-	TGTGCCAGCAGTCTAGGGGTAGACACTGAAGCTTTCTTT	CASSLGVDTEAFF
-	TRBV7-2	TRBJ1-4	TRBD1	TGTGCCAGCAGCCGAAGACAATTGGACAGGGCAACTAATGAAAAACTGTTTTTT	CASSRRQLDRATNEKLFF
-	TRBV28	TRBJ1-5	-	TGTGCCAGCACGGTTACCAATCAGCCCCAGCATTTT	CASTVTNQPQHF
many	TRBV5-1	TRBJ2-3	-	TGCGCCAGCAGCTTGGACACCAGCACAGATACGCAGTATTTT	CASSLDTSTDTQYF
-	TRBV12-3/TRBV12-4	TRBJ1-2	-	TGTGCCAGCAGTACCCTCTATGGCTACACCTTC	CASSTLYGYTF
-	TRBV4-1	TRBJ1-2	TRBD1	TGCGCCAGCAGCCAGCCGACAGGGGGAAAAATTGACTATGGCTACACCTTC	CASSQPTGGKIDYGYTF
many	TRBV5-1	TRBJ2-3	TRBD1	TGCGCCAGCAACGATCGACAGGGTGTCGCGGATACGCAGTATTTT	CASNDRQGVADTQYF
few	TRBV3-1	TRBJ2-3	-	TGTGCCAGCAGCCCGCAGCTAGCTACTACGCAGTATTTT	CASSPQLATTQYF
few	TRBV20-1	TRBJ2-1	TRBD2	TGCAGTGCTAGAGATGGGAGACTAGCGGCTGCGAGGGAGCAGTTCTTC	CSARDGRLAAAREQFF
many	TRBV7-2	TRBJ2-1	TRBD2	TGTGCCAGCAGCTTAGATCGGATAGGACTAGCGGGGGCCAATGAGCAGTTCTTC	CASSLDRIGLAGANEQFF
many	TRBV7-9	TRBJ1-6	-	TGTGCCAGCAGGCGGGACGGTGCCTATAATTCACCCCTCCACTTT	CASRRDGAYNSPLHF
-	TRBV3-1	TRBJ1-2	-	TGTGCCAGCAGGCAAGGTTCCTCTGGCTACACCTTC	CASRQGSSGYTF
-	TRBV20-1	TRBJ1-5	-	TGCAGTGCTAGAGATGGTGGGAGTTTTAGCAATCAGCCCCAGCATTTT	CSARDGGSFSNQPQHF
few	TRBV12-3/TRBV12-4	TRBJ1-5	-	TGTGCCAGCAGTCTAAGAATTGATCAGCCCCAGCATTTT	CASSLRIDQPQHF
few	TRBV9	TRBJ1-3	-	TGTGCCAGCAGCGTTTTGGGGGGCTCTGGAAACACCATATATTTT	CASSVLGGSGNTIYF
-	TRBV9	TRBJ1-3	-	TGTGCCAGCAGGACGGGAACCTCTGGAAACACCATATATTTT	CASRTGTSGNTIYF
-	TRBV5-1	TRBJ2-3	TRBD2	TGCGCCAGCAGATTGGGACTAGCCCTAAGCACAGATACGCAGTATTTT	CASRLGLALSTDTQYF
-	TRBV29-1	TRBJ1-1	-	TGCAGCGCCCGGGACAATAAAAACACTGAAGCTTTCTTT	CSARDNKNTEAFF
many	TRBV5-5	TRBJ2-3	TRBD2	TGTGCCAGCAGCTTGGGCCCTAGAGCGGGGGGCACAGATACGCAGTATTTT	CASSLGPRAGGTDTQYF
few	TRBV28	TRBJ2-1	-	TGTGCCAGCAGTGGGATAAGGGAGCAGTTCTTC	CASSGIREQFF
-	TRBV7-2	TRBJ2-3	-	TGTGCCAGCAGCCGTCATGATGGAGATACGCAGTATTTT	CASSRHDGDTQYF
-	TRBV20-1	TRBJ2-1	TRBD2	TGCAGTGCCCAGACTAGCGGGGGTAATGAGCAGTTCTTC	CSAQTSGGNEQFF
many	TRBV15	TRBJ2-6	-	TGTGCCACCAGCAGAGATCTAGGGGACTCTGGGGCCAACGTCCTGACTTTC	CATSRDLGDSGANVLTF
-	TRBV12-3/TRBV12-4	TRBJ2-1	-	TGTGCCAGCAGTTTTAATGAGCAGTTCTTC	CASSFNEQFF
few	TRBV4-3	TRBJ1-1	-	TGCGCCAGCAGCCAAGCCCCGGTTAAGGACACTGAAGCTTTCTTT	CASSQAPVKDTEAFF